This TCR beta chain was observed in a study of blood T cell repertoires in COVID-19 (dated by TCRdb to the early 2020s). Turning to the overall study: Samples from collaborators originated in the United States, Italy and Spain and spanned both the acute and convalescent phases of COVID-19. Deeply sampled blood TCRbeta repertoires from subjects exposed to, actively infected with, or recovered from COVID-19 were included in the dataset. The prospective study material was composed of cDNA or gDNA derived from T cells, B-cell-depleted T cells, or PBMCs. The repertoires were released in a freely available public database meant as a resource for research on the immune response to SARS-CoV-2. Where HLA class I and class II types were available, the types were taken from metadata supplied by the sample provider, not from assay-based typing. The samples were drawn from two sources: the first 160 participants of the ongoing ImmuneRACE study, and 950 to 1,500 subjects contributed by 6 global collaborators. A de-identified subject ID, COVID-19 status, age in years and sex were almost always included in the sample metadata. General findings and caveats noted by the study authors: The quantity of clinical and demographic metadata differed by source and by participant and was supplied without curation.

From a lookup of the germline V gene, CDR1 and CDR2 are SGHRS and YFSETQ. Trimming costs V 0 bases and J 7 bases, and their ends lie 11 bases apart. The CDR3 goes from the cysteine to the phenylalanine over 15 residues. Here the CDR3 DNA is all that survives: 45 bases in frame from base 1. TCRbeta CDR3 regions were amplified from genomic DNA using the immunoSEQ Assay, a bias-controlled multiplex PCR. Per the source publication's procedure: The number of nucleated cells in each sample was estimated from the amplification of reference gene primers within the assay. To quantify the absolute abundance of each unique TCRbeta CDR3 rearrangement, sequence reads were collapsed and filtered. For each sample, productive Simpson clonality was calculated as the square root of Simpson's diversity index over productive rearrangements. TCRdb obtained this table from immuneACCESS and retained in-frame rearrangements with V and J assigned. These tables miss some clones; where compared with another copy, unresolved V genes account for less than half of the shortfall, and the remainder is unexplained. The DNA was the basis for D and trimming; V, J and clone size are from that table. The sample has 150,000 to 180,000 clones on record, roughly 83% of them singletons. The ten largest clones represent 9% to 14% of the sample.

In Seattle, one collaborating source enrolled patients while the infection was active and tracked those patients longitudinally over the course of disease. The collaborating institutions used their own protocols to collect whole blood in K2EDTA tubes. For TCRbeta analysis, collaborators shipped samples as frozen whole blood, isolated PBMCs, or DNA extracted from either of those sample types. Notes on this clone: The antigen it recognizes is unknown. No base-level quality is on record; no much larger clone is a single base apart.

This TCR was sampled from a woman aged 55-70 years with COVID-19, enrolled during active disease. The chain uses TRBV5-1 and TRBJ1-6; no D gene is confidently identified. Input material: peripheral blood. The nucleotide sequence is given as TGCGCCAGCAGCTTGGACCGGGTGTCGAATTCACCCCTCCACTTT. It translates to CASSLDRVSNSPLHF. Joined to the reference TRBV5-1 and TRBJ1-6 proteins, this CDR3 gives the full variable domain: KAGVTQTPRYLIKTRGQQVTLSCSPISGHRSVSWYQQTPGQGLQFLFEYFSETQRNKGNFPGRFSGRQFSNSRSEMNVSTLELGDSALYLCASSLDRVSNSPLHFGNGTRLTVT.